This T cell receptor beta chain was identified during a study of response to subunit inactivated influenza vaccine. Study results and caveats: The authors proposed limited new T cell recruitment per seasonal influenza vaccination.

The V gene's germline CDR1 is DFQATT and CDR2 SNEGSKA (reference sequence). This CDR3 is built from 15 residues. The ends were cut back, 6 bases at V and 2 bases at J, with 17 bases in the middle. There are a few counts of this clonotype. The target antigen is unknown. One entry per CDR3 protein, called by TCRdb with MiXCR from the RT-PCR reads. In the table there are 450,000 to 700,000 distinct CDR3 sequences, about 14% of which are singletons. The receptor was derived from a man in his fifties or sixties who received an inactivated influenza vaccine. The rearrangement uses TRBV20-1 and TRBJ2-4; D is undetermined. Sequencing used PBMCs from blood, obtained 11 to 12 days after vaccination. The CDR3 loop reads CSAIGRSASKNIQYF. CDR3 in DNA: TGCAGTGCCATTGGACGGAGCGCCTCCAAAAACATTCAGTACTTC.